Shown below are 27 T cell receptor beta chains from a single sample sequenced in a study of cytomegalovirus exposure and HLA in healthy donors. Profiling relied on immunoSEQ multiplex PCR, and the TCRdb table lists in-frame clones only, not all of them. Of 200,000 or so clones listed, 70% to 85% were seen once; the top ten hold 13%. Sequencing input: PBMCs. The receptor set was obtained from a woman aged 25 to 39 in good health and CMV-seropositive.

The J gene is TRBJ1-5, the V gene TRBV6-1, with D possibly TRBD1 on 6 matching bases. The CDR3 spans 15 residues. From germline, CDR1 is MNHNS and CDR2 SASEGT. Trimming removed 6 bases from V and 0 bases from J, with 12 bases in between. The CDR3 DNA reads TGTGCCAGCAGCAGTCAGGGGTATAGCAATCAGCCCCAGCATTTT. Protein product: CASSSQGYSNQPQHF.

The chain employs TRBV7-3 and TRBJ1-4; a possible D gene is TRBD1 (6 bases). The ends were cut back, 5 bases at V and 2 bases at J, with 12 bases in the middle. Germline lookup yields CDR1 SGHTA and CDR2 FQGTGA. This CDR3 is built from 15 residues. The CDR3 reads CASSAGGQTNEKLFF. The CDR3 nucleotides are TGTGCCAGCAGCGCGGGCGGACAGACTAATGAAAAACTGTTTTTT. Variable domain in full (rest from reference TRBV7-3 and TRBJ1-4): GAGVSQTPSNKVTEKGKYVELRCDPISGHTALYWYRQSLGQGPEFLIYFQGTGAADDSGLPNDRFFAVRPEGSVSTLKIQRTERGDSAVYLCASSAGGQTNEKLFFGSGTQLSVL.

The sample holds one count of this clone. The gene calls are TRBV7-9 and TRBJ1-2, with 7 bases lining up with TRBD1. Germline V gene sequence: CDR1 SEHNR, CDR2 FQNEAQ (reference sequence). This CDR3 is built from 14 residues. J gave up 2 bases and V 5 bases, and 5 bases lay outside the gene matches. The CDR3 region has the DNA TGTGCCAGCAGCCCGATACAGGGGAACTATGGCTACACCTTC. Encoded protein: CASSPIQGNYGYTF.

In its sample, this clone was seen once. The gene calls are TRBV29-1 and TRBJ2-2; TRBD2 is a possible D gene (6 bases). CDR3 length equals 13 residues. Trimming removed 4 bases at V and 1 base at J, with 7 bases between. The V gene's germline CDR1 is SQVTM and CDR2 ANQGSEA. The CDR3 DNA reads TGCAGCGTTGCGGGACTGAACACCGGGGAGCTGTTTTTT. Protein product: CSVAGLNTGELFF.

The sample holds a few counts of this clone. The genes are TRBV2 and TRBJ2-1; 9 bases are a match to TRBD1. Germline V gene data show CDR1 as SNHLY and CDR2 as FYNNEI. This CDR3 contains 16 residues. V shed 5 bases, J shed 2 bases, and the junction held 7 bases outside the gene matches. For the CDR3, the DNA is TGTGCCAGCAGTCCCGGGACAGGGTCCCCCTACAATGAGCAGTTCTTC. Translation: CASSPGTGSPYNEQFF.

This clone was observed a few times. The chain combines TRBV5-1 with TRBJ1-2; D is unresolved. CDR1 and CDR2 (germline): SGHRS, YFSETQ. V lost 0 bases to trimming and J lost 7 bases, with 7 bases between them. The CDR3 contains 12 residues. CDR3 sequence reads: CASSLDGSGYTF. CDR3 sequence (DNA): TGCGCCAGCAGCTTGGATGGGAGTGGCTACACCTTC. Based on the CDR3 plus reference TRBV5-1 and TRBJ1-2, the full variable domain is KAGVTQTPRYLIKTRGQQVTLSCSPISGHRSVSWYQQTPGQGLQFLFEYFSETQRNKGNFPGRFSGRQFSNSRSEMNVSTLELGDSALYLCASSLDGSGYTFGSGTRLTVV.

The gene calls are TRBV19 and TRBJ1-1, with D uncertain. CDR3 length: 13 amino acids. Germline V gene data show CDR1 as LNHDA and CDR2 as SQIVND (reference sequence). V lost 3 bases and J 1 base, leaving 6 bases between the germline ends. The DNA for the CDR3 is TGTGCCAGTAGTATCGGGGAGAACACTGAAGCTTTCTTT. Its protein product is CASSIGENTEAFF.

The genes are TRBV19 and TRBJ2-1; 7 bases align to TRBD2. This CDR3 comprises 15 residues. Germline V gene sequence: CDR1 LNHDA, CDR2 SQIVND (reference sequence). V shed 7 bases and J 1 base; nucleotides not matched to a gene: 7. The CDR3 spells CASTNDGRSYNEQFF. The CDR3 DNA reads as TGTGCCAGTACCAACGACGGGAGGTCCTACAATGAGCAGTTCTTC.

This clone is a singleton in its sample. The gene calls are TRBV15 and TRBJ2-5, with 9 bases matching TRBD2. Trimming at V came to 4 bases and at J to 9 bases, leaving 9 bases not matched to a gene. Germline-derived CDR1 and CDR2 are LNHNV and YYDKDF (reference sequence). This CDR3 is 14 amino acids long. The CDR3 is CATSISSGEMAQYF. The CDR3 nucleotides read TGTGCCACCAGCATCTCTAGCGGGGAGATGGCCCAGTACTTC.

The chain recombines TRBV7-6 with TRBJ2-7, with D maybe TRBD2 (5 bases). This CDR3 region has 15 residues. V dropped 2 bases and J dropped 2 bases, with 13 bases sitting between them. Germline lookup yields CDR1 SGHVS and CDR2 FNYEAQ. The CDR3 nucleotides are TGTGCCAGCAGCTTACAAGCGGAGACCGCCTACGAGCAGTACTTC. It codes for CASSLQAETAYEQYF.

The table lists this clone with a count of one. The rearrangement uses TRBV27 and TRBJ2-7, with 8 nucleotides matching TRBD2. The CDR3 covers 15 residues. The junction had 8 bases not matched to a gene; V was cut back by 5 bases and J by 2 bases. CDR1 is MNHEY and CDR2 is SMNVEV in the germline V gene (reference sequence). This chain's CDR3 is CASSKSGTRTYEQYF. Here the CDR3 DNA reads TGTGCCAGCAGTAAATCCGGGACTAGAACCTACGAGCAGTACTTC.

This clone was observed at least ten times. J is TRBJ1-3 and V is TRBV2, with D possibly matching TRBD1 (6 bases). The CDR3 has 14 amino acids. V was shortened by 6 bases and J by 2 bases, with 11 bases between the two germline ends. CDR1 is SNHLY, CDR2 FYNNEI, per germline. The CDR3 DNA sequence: TGTGCCAGCAGAATACAGGGTACTGGAAACACCATATATTTT. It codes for CASRIQGTGNTIYF.

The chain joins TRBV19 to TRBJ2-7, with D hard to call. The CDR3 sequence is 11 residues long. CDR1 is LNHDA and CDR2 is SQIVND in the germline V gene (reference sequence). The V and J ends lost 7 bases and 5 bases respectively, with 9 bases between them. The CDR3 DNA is TGTGCCAGTAAACGCCAGGACGAGCAGTACTTC. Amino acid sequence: CASKRQDEQYF.

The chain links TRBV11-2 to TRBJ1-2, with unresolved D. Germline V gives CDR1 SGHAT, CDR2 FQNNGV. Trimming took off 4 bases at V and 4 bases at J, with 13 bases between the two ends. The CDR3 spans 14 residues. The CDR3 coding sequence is TGTGCCAGCAGCTACCCCGGGGTACCCTATGGCTACACCTTC. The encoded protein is CASSYPGVPYGYTF.

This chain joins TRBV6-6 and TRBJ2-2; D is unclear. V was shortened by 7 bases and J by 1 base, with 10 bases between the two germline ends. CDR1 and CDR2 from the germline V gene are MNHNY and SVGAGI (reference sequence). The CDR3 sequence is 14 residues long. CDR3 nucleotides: TGTGCCAGCACTACGAAAGTGAACACCGGGGAGCTGTTTTTT. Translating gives CASTTKVNTGELFF.

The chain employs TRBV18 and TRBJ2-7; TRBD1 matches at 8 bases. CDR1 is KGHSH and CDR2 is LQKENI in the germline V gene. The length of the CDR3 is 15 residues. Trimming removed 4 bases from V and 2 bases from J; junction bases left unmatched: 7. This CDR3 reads CASSRSQGDAYEQYF. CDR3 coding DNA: TGTGCCAGCTCACGATCACAGGGGGACGCCTACGAGCAGTACTTC.

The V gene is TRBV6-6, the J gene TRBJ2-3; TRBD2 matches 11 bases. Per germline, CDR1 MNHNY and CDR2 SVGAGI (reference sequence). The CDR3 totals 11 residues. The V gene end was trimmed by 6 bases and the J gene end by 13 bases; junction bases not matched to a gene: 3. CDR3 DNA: TGTGCCAGCAGACTAGCGGGAGAGGAGTATTTT. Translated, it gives CASRLAGEEYF.

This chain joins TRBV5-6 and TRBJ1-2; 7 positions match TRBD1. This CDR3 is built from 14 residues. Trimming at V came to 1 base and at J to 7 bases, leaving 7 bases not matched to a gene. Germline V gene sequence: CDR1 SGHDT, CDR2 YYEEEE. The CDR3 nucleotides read TGTGCCAGCAGCTTGAGTAAGGGGGCCCTTGGCTACACCTTC. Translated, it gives CASSLSKGALGYTF.

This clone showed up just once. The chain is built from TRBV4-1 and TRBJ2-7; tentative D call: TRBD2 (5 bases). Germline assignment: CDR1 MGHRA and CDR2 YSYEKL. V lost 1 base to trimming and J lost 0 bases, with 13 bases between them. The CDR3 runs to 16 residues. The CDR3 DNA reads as TGCGCCAGCAGCCAAGCCTTGACGGGGAACTCCTACGAGCAGTACTTC. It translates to CASSQALTGNSYEQYF.

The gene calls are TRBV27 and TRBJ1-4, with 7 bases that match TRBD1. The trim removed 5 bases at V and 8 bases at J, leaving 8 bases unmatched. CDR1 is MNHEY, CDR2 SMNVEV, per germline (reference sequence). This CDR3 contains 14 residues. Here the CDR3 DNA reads TGTGCCAGCAGTACAGGGGTGGGGTACGAAAAACTGTTTTTT. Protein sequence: CASSTGVGYEKLFF.

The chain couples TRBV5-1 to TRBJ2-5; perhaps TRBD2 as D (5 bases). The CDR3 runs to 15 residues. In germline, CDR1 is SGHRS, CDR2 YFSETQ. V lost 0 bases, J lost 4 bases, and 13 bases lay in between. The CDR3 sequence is CASSLEGRGTETQYF. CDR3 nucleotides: TGCGCCAGCAGCTTGGAAGGTCGGGGTACAGAGACCCAGTACTTC.

The CDR3: CASSLVSGRAKNEQFF. The CDR3 nucleotides read TGCGCCAGCAGCTTGGTTAGCGGGAGGGCCAAGAATGAGCAGTTCTTC. V and J are TRBV5-1 and TRBJ2-1; 11 bases match TRBD2. Trimming at V came to 0 bases and at J to 7 bases, leaving 6 bases not matched to a gene. This CDR3 comprises 16 residues. The V gene's germline CDR1 is SGHRS and CDR2 YFSETQ. The variable domain in full, completed from reference TRBV5-1 and TRBJ2-1, reads KAGVTQTPRYLIKTRGQQVTLSCSPISGHRSVSWYQQTPGQGLQFLFEYFSETQRNKGNFPGRFSGRQFSNSRSEMNVSTLELGDSALYLCASSLVSGRAKNEQFFGPGTRLTVL.

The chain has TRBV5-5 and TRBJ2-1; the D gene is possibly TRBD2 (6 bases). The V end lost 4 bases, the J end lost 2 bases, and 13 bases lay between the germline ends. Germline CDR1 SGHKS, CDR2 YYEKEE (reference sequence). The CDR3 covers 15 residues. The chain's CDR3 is CASSPSVAAYNEQFF. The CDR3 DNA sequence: TGTGCCAGCAGCCCTTCGGTAGCGGCCTACAATGAGCAGTTCTTC.

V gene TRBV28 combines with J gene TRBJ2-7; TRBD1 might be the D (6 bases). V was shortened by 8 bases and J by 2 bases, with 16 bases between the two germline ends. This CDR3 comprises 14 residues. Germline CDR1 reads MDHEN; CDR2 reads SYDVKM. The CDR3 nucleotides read TGTGCCAGCGGAACAGGGACCCTACCCTACGAGCAGTACTTC. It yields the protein CASGTGTLPYEQYF.

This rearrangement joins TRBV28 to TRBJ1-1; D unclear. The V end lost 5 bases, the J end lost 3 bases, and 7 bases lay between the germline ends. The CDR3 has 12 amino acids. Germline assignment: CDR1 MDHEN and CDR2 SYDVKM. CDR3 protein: CASSLPHTEAFF. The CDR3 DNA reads TGTGCCAGCAGTCTCCCCCACACTGAAGCTTTCTTT.

This CDR3 reads CASSPGLAGDNEQFF. The CDR3 DNA is TGTGCCAGCAGTCCGGGACTAGCGGGAGACAATGAGCAGTTCTTC. The chain employs TRBV28 and TRBJ2-1, with 14 bases aligning to TRBD2. The CDR3 length is 15 residues. CDR1 and CDR2 from the germline V gene are MDHEN and SYDVKM. V was clipped by 5 bases and J by 5 bases; unmatched bases: 2. The whole variable domain, remainder taken from reference TRBV28 and TRBJ2-1, is DVKVTQSSRYLVKRTGEKVFLECVQDMDHENMFWYRQDPGLGLRLIYFSYDVKMKEKGDIPEGYSVSREKKERFSLILESASTNQTSMYLCASSPGLAGDNEQFFGPGTRLTVL.

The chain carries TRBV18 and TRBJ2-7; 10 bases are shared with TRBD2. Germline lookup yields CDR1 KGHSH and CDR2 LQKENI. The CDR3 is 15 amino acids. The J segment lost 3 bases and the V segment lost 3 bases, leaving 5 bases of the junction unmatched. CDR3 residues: CASSPTSSGSYEQYF. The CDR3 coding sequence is TGTGCCAGCTCACCGACGTCTAGCGGGAGCTACGAGCAGTACTTC.